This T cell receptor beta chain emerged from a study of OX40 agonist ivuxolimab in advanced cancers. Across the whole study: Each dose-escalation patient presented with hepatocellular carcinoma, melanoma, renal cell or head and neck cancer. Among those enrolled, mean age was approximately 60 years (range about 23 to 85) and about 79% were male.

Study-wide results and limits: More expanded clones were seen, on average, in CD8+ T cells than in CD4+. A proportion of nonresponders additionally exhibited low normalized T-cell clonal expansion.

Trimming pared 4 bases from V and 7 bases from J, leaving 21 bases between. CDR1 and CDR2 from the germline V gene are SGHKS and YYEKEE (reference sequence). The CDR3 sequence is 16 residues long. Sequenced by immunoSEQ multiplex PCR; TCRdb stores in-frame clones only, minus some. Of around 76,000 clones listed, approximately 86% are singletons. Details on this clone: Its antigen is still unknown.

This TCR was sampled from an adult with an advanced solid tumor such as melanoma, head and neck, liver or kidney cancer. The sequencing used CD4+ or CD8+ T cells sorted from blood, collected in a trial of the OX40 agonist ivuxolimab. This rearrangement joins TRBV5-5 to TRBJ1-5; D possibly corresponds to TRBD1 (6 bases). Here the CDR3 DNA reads TGTGCCAGCAGCCTCGGAACGGGGGGGGCCCGACAGCCCCAGCATTTT. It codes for CASSLGTGGARQPQHF.